This is a list of T cell receptor beta chains from one sample in a study of identical twins. Using its own MiXCR run on the 5' RACE reads, TCRdb lists one record per CDR3 protein. The sample holds around 690,000 distinct CDR3 sequences, around 21% seen once. This sample also appeared in a second study, on T cells expressing NK-cell markers.

The specimen sequenced was PBMCs. The receptors here all came from a woman under 30 in good health. Both conserved end residues are part of each CDR3. D genes are given only for firm matches. Clone size is stated in some rows and not others, as once, few, many or a class when expanded.

d_gene	abundance	v_gene	j_gene	CDR3nt	CDR3aa
TRBD2	NA	TRBV27	TRBJ2-7	TGTGCCAGCAGTGGGCGTCTTTCTACTAGCGTTCACGAGCAGTACTTC	CASSGRLSTSVHEQYF
NA	NA	TRBV6-2/TRBV6-3	TRBJ2-1	TGTGCCAGCAGTCCCCATGACCTCAAGCAGTTCTTC	CASSPHDLKQFF
NA	few	TRBV2	TRBJ2-3	TGTGCCAGCAGTGTGGAGCGGACCCCGAATACGCAGTATTTT	CASSVERTPNTQYF
TRBD1	NA	TRBV12-3/TRBV12-4	TRBJ2-7	TGTGCCAGCAGCTACTCTCGGACAGGGCCCTTCTTC	CASSYSRTGPFF
NA	NA	TRBV29-1	TRBJ2-3	TGCAGCGTTGCTCGCTTGGCCGACTCTAGCACAGATACGCAGTATTTT	CSVARLADSSTDTQYF
NA	few	TRBV20-1	TRBJ2-5	TGCAGTGCTAGAGATCTGGCGGGGAGACAAGAGACCCAGTACTTC	CSARDLAGRQETQYF
TRBD1	NA	TRBV4-1	TRBJ1-1	TGCGCCAGCAGCATAGGAGGGGGCGGCACTGAAGCTTTCTTT	CASSIGGGGTEAFF
NA	many	TRBV29-1	TRBJ2-1	TGCACCACCCAGGGGGGGGCAGGGGTCTATGAGCAGTTCTTC	CTTQGGAGVYEQFF
NA	NA	TRBV6-1	TRBJ1-5	TGTGCCAGCAGCCGGGTCAGGGGCGGTCAGCCCCAGCATTTT	CASSRVRGGQPQHF
NA	NA	TRBV5-1	TRBJ2-3	TGCGCCAGCAGCTTGCGGATGGAACGAGATACGCAGTATTTT	CASSLRMERDTQYF
NA	few	TRBV7-9	TRBJ1-1	TGTGCCAGCAGCTTCCAGGCTGGCACTGAAGCTTTCTTT	CASSFQAGTEAFF